A single sample gave rise to the 11 T cell receptor beta chains below, sequenced in a study of response to subunit inactivated influenza vaccine. TCRdb reprocessed the RT-PCR reads via MiXCR and lists one record per CDR3 protein. The sample records roughly 500,000 distinct CDR3 sequences, roughly 27% being singletons. Sequenced material: CD4+ T cells sorted from PBMCs, taken about 5 days after vaccination. Source of these receptors: a man aged 50-59 years who received an inactivated influenza vaccine.

The chain has TRBV5-1 and TRBJ2-3, with a tentative D call TRBD2 (6 bases). V gave up 0 bases and J gave up 3 bases, with 14 bases separating them. CDR1 is SGHRS, CDR2 YFSETQ, per germline. CDR3 length: 16 amino acids. The CDR3 DNA reads as TGCGCCAGCAGCTTGGCATGGGGAGGCAGGACAGATACGCAGTATTTT. Its protein is CASSLAWGGRTDTQYF.

The sample holds many counts of this clonotype. The chain recombines TRBV10-3 with TRBJ2-7, with 8 positions matching TRBD1. The CDR3 covers 15 residues. CDR1 and CDR2 from the germline V gene are ENHRY and SYGVKD. J gave up 4 bases and V 0 bases, and 5 bases lay outside the gene matches. CDR3 amino acids: CAISESSRGRYEQYF. CDR3 coding DNA: TGTGCCATCAGTGAGTCATCCAGGGGGCGGTACGAGCAGTACTTC.

This chain joins TRBV3-1 and TRBJ1-1; 7 nucleotides match TRBD1. From germline, CDR1 is LGHDT and CDR2 YNNKEL (reference sequence). With V trimmed by 2 bases and J by 3 bases, 0 bases remained unmatched. The CDR3 is 13 residues long. Written as DNA, the CDR3 is TGTGCCAGCAGCCAAAGGGGGCACACTGAAGCTTTCTTT. It is translated as CASSQRGHTEAFF.

V is TRBV24-1 and J is TRBJ2-7; 12 bases are a match to TRBD2. The CDR3 extends over 16 amino acids. Germline values: CDR1 KGHDR, CDR2 SFDVKD. The junction had 10 bases not matched to a gene; V was cut back by 4 bases and J by 7 bases. CDR3 DNA: TGTGCCACCAGTGACCAATCGACTAGCGGGAGACTTGAGCAGTACTTC. Its translation is CATSDQSTSGRLEQYF.

This chain connects TRBV7-2 to TRBJ2-1, with TRBD2 matching over 8 bases. Trimming at V came to 0 bases and at J to 3 bases, leaving 13 bases not matched to a gene. This CDR3 has 19 amino acids. CDR1 and CDR2 (germline): SGHTA, FQGNSA. The CDR3 DNA sequence: TGTGCCAGCAGCTTAGCGCCAGCGGGGGCCACCACGATCTACAATGAGCAGTTCTTC. It encodes CASSLAPAGATTIYNEQFF.

The V call is TRBV9, the J call TRBJ2-4; D is undetermined. CDR1 and CDR2 from the germline V gene are SGDLS and YYNGEE. Trimming took off 0 bases at V and 1 base at J, with 11 bases between the two ends. The CDR3 extends over 16 amino acids. The CDR3 loop is CASSVGHESAKNIQYF. The CDR3 coding sequence is TGTGCCAGCAGCGTAGGGCACGAGTCGGCCAAAAACATTCAGTACTTC.

The CDR3 loop reads CASSQGQGVYF. CDR3 sequence (DNA): TGCGCCAGCAGCCAAGGGCAGGGGGTGTACTTC. The genes are TRBV4-1 and TRBJ2-7, with TRBD1 matching over 7 bases. Germline-derived CDR1 and CDR2 are MGHRA and YSYEKL. This CDR3 is built from 11 residues. V shed 1 base and J 12 bases; nucleotides not matched to a gene: 3.

The V and J genes are TRBV6-2 or TRBV6-3 and TRBJ2-5, with TRBD1 identical over 11 bases. The CDR3 runs to 14 residues. Germline lookup yields CDR1 MNHEY and CDR2 SVGEGT. The V and J ends lost 7 bases and 4 bases, in that order; junction bases with no gene match: 5. CDR3 region: CASKGQGARETQYF. The CDR3 DNA reads as TGTGCCAGCAAAGGACAGGGGGCGCGAGAGACCCAGTACTTC.

This clonotype has ten or more counts. This chain joins TRBV7-6 and TRBJ2-3; D might be TRBD2 (6 bases). V lost 11 bases to trimming and J lost 1 base, with 13 bases between them. CDR3 length equals 13 residues. Germline V lookup: CDR1 SGHVS, CDR2 FNYEAQ. Written as DNA, the CDR3 is TGTGCCTCCTCAGGCGGGGGCACAGATACGCAGTATTTT. Encoded protein: CASSGGGTDTQYF.

This clonotype was observed a handful of times. This sequence joins TRBV29-1 and TRBJ1-5; 12 bases are a match to TRBD1. This CDR3 has 15 residues. CDR1 is SQVTM and CDR2 is ANQGSEA in the germline V gene. V gave up 4 bases and J gave up 6 bases; unmatched junction bases: 7. In DNA, the CDR3 is TGCAGCGTTGCGGCGGGGACAGGGGGCGTTCAGCCCCAGCATTTT. Protein: CSVAAGTGGVQPQHF. Filled out from reference TRBV29-1 and TRBJ1-5, the complete variable domain reads SAVISQKPSRDICQRGTSLTIQCQVDSQVTMMFWYRQQPGQSLTLIATANQGSEATYESGFVIDKFPISRPNLTFSTLTVSNMSPEDSSIYLCSVAAGTGGVQPQHFGDGTRLSIL.

This chain joins TRBV20-1 and TRBJ2-5; D could derive from TRBD1 or TRBD2 (5 bases each). Germline V CDR1 and CDR2: DFQATT, SNEGSKA (reference sequence). The CDR3 has 12 residues. Deletions cut 3 bases from V and 8 bases from J, with 13 bases between. The CDR3 region has the DNA TGCAGTGCTAGTAGAGGGGCCCCCACCCAGTACTTC. As protein: CSASRGAPTQYF.